The 28 T cell receptor beta chains in this list originate from one sample, sequenced in a study of cytomegalovirus exposure and HLA in healthy donors. Primers for the PCR totalled 60 Vbeta and 13 Jbeta. Sequenced by immunoSEQ multiplex PCR; TCRdb stores in-frame clones only, minus some. This specimen shows about 160,000 clones; the ten leading clones hold around 1.9%. The sample was PBMCs. The source of these receptors is a man aged 25-40 years in good health and CMV-seronegative.

This chain uses TRBV28 with TRBJ1-5; weak D call: TRBD1 (5 bases). V was clipped by 4 bases and J by 7 bases, with 5 bases between them. In germline, CDR1 is MDHEN, CDR2 SYDVKM. The CDR3 contains 11 residues. This CDR3 reads CASSWGQPQHF. The CDR3 nucleotides read TGTGCCAGCAGTTGGGGCCAGCCCCAGCATTTT.

This CDR3 reads CAGDRAAGANVLTF. CDR3 bases: TGTGCCGGAGACAGGGCAGCGGGGGCCAACGTCCTGACTTTC. The chain is built from TRBV30 and TRBJ2-6; 7 bases map to TRBD1. CDR3 length equals 14 residues. Unmatched junction bases numbered 8, after V lost 8 bases and J lost 4 bases. CDR1 and CDR2 from the germline V gene are GTSNPN and SVGIG (reference sequence).

The V call is TRBV5-1, the J call TRBJ1-3; possible D gene TRBD1, 6 bases. Germline CDR1 is SGHRS and CDR2 is YFSETQ. The CDR3 loop spans 15 amino acids. The V gene lost 1 base and the J gene lost 0 bases, with 8 bases spanning the gap. CDR3 in amino acids: CASSLIQGSGNTIYF. CDR3 DNA sequence: TGCGCCAGCAGCTTGATACAGGGCTCTGGAAACACCATATATTTT. The variable domain in full, with the rest retrieved from reference TRBV5-1 and TRBJ1-3, is KAGVTQTPRYLIKTRGQQVTLSCSPISGHRSVSWYQQTPGQGLQFLFEYFSETQRNKGNFPGRFSGRQFSNSRSEMNVSTLELGDSALYLCASSLIQGSGNTIYFGEGSWLTVV.

The chain uses TRBV5-5 and TRBJ2-3, with 9 bases identical to TRBD2. Trimming cost V 0 bases and J 4 bases; bases outside gene matches: 12. The germline gives CDR1 SGHKS, CDR2 YYEKEE (reference sequence). This CDR3 has 18 residues. The CDR3 DNA follows: TGTGCCAGCAGCTTGGAGCCTAGCGGGGCTTATGGACCAGATACGCAGTATTTT. It translates to CASSLEPSGAYGPDTQYF.

The gene calls are TRBV7-6 and TRBJ2-7; 9 bases agree with TRBD1. This CDR3 contains 14 residues. Germline assignment: CDR1 SGHVS and CDR2 FNYEAQ. Trimming removed 1 base from V and 6 bases from J; junction bases left unmatched: 4. Here the CDR3 DNA reads TGTGCCAGCAGCTTAGTAGGACAGGGGCGCGAGCAGTACTTC. It codes for CASSLVGQGREQYF.

The rearrangement joins TRBV11-3 to TRBJ1-1; weak D call: TRBD1 (5 bases). CDR3 length: 15 amino acids. The V end lost 0 bases, the J end lost 4 bases, and 12 bases lay between the germline ends. Germline V CDR1 and CDR2: SGHNT, YENEEA. The CDR3 spells CASSLEGPQGTEAFF. CDR3 nucleotide sequence: TGTGCCAGCAGCTTAGAGGGCCCCCAGGGCACTGAAGCTTTCTTT. Full variable domain (rest looked up from reference TRBV11-3 and TRBJ1-1): EAGVVQSPRYKIIEKKQPVAFWCNPISGHNTLYWYLQNLGQGPELLIRYENEEAVDDSQLPKDRFSAERLKGVDSTLKIQPAELGDSAVYLCASSLEGPQGTEAFFGQGTRLTVV.

V and J are TRBV7-6 and TRBJ2-1, with a tentative D call TRBD2 (6 bases). Per germline, CDR1 SGHVS and CDR2 FNYEAQ. CDR3 size: 13 residues. V gave up 5 bases and J gave up 9 bases, with 14 bases separating them. The CDR3 bases are TGTGCCAGCAGCCAGTATACCGGGGGTGAGCAGTTCTTC. The encoded protein is CASSQYTGGEQFF.

This sequence joins TRBV6-1 and TRBJ2-2, with 10 bases matching TRBD2. The J segment lost 3 bases and the V segment lost 5 bases, leaving 3 bases of the junction unmatched. This CDR3 is built from 15 residues. Germline CDR1 and CDR2: MNHNS and SASEGT. CDR3 region: CASSSGRADTGELFF. CDR3 nucleotides: TGTGCCAGCAGTAGCGGGAGGGCCGACACCGGGGAGCTGTTTTTT.

The gene calls are TRBV4-1 and TRBJ1-2; D call uncertain. The CDR3 covers 14 residues. V shed 7 bases and J shed 0 bases, with 12 bases lying between them. The germline gives CDR1 MGHRA, CDR2 YSYEKL. In DNA form, the CDR3 reads TGCGCCAGCACCCAGAGTTTAGCTAACTATGGCTACACCTTC. Translation gives CASTQSLANYGYTF.

Regarding this clone: This sample includes further DNA sequences coding for the same CDR3. The chain uses TRBV29-1 and TRBJ1-2; 10 bases map to TRBD1. The germline V gene encodes CDR1 SQVTM and CDR2 ANQGSEA. CDR3 size: 14 residues. After removal of 6 bases from V and 5 bases from J, the junction contained 9 bases not matched to a gene. The chain's CDR3 is CSVAGTGDRYGYTF. The CDR3 DNA reads TGCAGCGTGGCCGGGACAGGGGATCGGTATGGCTACACCTTC.

The chain uses TRBV5-5 and TRBJ2-3; TRBD2 matches 8 bases. The V and J ends lost 6 bases and 2 bases, in that order; junction bases with no gene match: 5. The CDR3 is made up of 14 amino acids. CDR1 is SGHKS and CDR2 is YYEKEE in the germline V gene (reference sequence). CDR3 residues: CASIMGLDTDTQYF. The CDR3 DNA reads as TGTGCCAGCATTATGGGACTAGACACAGATACGCAGTATTTT. Full variable domain (outside the CDR3, taken from reference TRBV5-5 and TRBJ2-3): DAGVTQSPTHLIKTRGQQVTLRCSPISGHKSVSWYQQVLGQGPQFIFQYYEKEERGRGNFPDRFSARQFPNYSSELNVNALLLGDSALYLCASIMGLDTDTQYFGPGTRLTVL.

CDR3 amino acids: CASSFLTGSSTEQYF. The CDR3 nucleotides read TGCGCCAGCAGCTTTCTGACGGGATCTTCTACCGAGCAGTACTTC. The gene calls are TRBV5-1 and TRBJ2-7, with D perhaps TRBD2 (5 bases). CDR3 length: 15 amino acids. Trimming left V 2 bases short and J 6 bases short, with 18 bases between. Per the germline V gene, CDR1 is SGHRS and CDR2 is YFSETQ. Full variable domain (outside the CDR3, taken from reference TRBV5-1 and TRBJ2-7): KAGVTQTPRYLIKTRGQQVTLSCSPISGHRSVSWYQQTPGQGLQFLFEYFSETQRNKGNFPGRFSGRQFSNSRSEMNVSTLELGDSALYLCASSFLTGSSTEQYFGPGTRLTVT.

CDR3 DNA: TGTGCCAAGACAGGGACTAACTATGGCTACACCTTC. It encodes CAKTGTNYGYTF. V usage is TRBV2 and J usage is TRBJ1-2, with 7 bases lining up with TRBD1. V shed 10 bases and J 0 bases; nucleotides not matched to a gene: 2. The CDR3 totals 12 residues. Germline assignment: CDR1 SNHLY and CDR2 FYNNEI.

This chain links TRBV2 with TRBJ2-5, with D possibly being TRBD2 (5 bases). The germline V and J ends were trimmed by 6 bases and 4 bases, with 18 bases remaining between them. The CDR3 loop spans 15 amino acids. Germline CDR1 and CDR2: SNHLY and FYNNEI. CDR3 nucleotide sequence: TGTGCCAGCAGGGCGAGGACTGATGTATTAGAGACCCAGTACTTC. This gives the protein CASRARTDVLETQYF.

The V and J genes are TRBV18 and TRBJ1-1; D remains ambiguous. V lost 5 bases and J lost 0, with 10 bases in between. Germline lookup yields CDR1 KGHSH and CDR2 LQKENI. This CDR3 region has 14 residues. CDR3 coding DNA: TGTGCCAGCTCAGCGGATCGAATGAACACTGAAGCTTTCTTT. Residues: CASSADRMNTEAFF.

This chain connects TRBV25-1 to TRBJ2-1; 11 bases line up with TRBD2. V lost 2 bases and J lost 7; bases outside the gene matches: 13. Germline assignment: CDR1 MGHDK and CDR2 SYGVNS. The CDR3 is made up of 18 amino acids. Here the CDR3 DNA reads TGTGCCAGCAGTGAACTTGGTAGCGGGAGGGACCTTTGGAATGAGCAGTTCTTC. Its protein is CASSELGSGRDLWNEQFF.

V and J are TRBV10-1 and TRBJ1-1; D gene uncertain. Germline CDR1 and CDR2: WNHNN and SYGVQD (reference sequence). Trimming cost V 7 bases and J 2 bases, with 11 bases left between them. This CDR3 is built from 13 residues. The CDR3, as DNA: TGCGCCAGCAAACTAGACCGAAACACTGAAGCTTTCTTT. Translating it yields CASKLDRNTEAFF.

This chain links TRBV4-3 with TRBJ2-4; tentatively, D is TRBD1 (6 bases). The CDR3 extends over 18 amino acids. V was clipped by 1 base and J by 1 base, with 17 bases between them. Germline V gene sequence: CDR1 LGHNA, CDR2 YSLEER. CDR3 in DNA: TGCGCCAGCAGCCAAGGGCCCTGGGCAGGGGAGGCCAAAAACATTCAGTACTTC. Encoded protein: CASSQGPWAGEAKNIQYF.

The chain employs TRBV4-1 and TRBJ1-1; the match to TRBD1 covers 8 bases. V was clipped by 3 bases and J by 4 bases; unmatched bases: 4. Germline CDR1 is MGHRA and CDR2 is YSYEKL. This CDR3 region has 14 residues. The CDR3 spells CASSQGDRGTEAFF. CDR3 bases: TGCGCCAGCAGCCAGGGAGACAGGGGCACTGAAGCTTTCTTT.

This chain connects TRBV28 to TRBJ2-7; no clear D. Germline V gene lookup returns CDR1 MDHEN and CDR2 SYDVKM. V was clipped by 6 bases and J by 0 bases, with 12 bases between them. CDR3 length equals 14 residues. For the CDR3, the DNA is TGTGCCAGCAGGAAGACTGCAAGCTCCTACGAGCAGTACTTC. The encoded protein is CASRKTASSYEQYF.

V gene TRBV9 combines with J gene TRBJ1-1; tentative D call: TRBD1 (6 bases). The ends were cut back, 2 bases at V and 2 bases at J, with 10 bases in the middle. Germline CDR1 and CDR2: SGDLS and YYNGEE. The length of the CDR3 is 14 residues. CDR3 in amino acids: CASSVGQTNTEAFF. The CDR3 region has the DNA TGTGCCAGCAGCGTCGGACAGACCAACACTGAAGCTTTCTTT.

The rearrangement joins TRBV5-5 to TRBJ2-2, with a possible D match to TRBD1 (5 bases). CDR3 length equals 13 residues. Per the germline V gene, CDR1 is SGHKS and CDR2 is YYEKEE (reference sequence). The V end was cut by 5 bases, the J end by 5 bases, with 10 bases between. The CDR3 loop is CASSFQGTGELFF. CDR3 bases: TGTGCCAGCAGTTTTCAGGGAACCGGGGAGCTGTTTTTT.

The V and J genes are TRBV30 and TRBJ1-1; TRBD1 aligns across 9 bases. Germline CDR1 and CDR2: GTSNPN and SVGIG (reference sequence). V was pared by 4 bases and J by 3 bases, with 3 bases of the junction left unmatched. The CDR3 has 13 amino acids. The CDR3 here is CAWKGTGYTEAFF. The DNA for the CDR3 is TGTGCCTGGAAGGGGACAGGGTACACTGAAGCTTTCTTT. Full variable domain (remainder filled in from reference TRBV30 and TRBJ1-1): SQTIHQWPATLVQPVGSPLSLECTVEGTSNPNLYWYRQAAGRGLQLLFYSVGIGQISSEVPQNLSASRPQDRQFILSSKKLLLSDSGFYLCAWKGTGYTEAFFGQGTRLTVV.

The chain uses TRBV14 and TRBJ1-2; 8 bases agree with TRBD1. The CDR3 length is 14 residues. The junction had 6 bases not matched to a gene; V was cut back by 0 bases and J by 9 bases. Germline V gene lookup returns CDR1 SGHDN and CDR2 FVKESK. The CDR3 region has the DNA TGTGCCAGCAGCCAAGATCTGCAGGGGGCGAGCTACACCTTC. It translates to CASSQDLQGASYTF.

The rearrangement uses TRBV5-1 and TRBJ1-3; D not certain. Germline V gene lookup returns CDR1 SGHRS and CDR2 YFSETQ. Trimming removed 10 bases at V and 2 bases at J, with 13 bases between. The CDR3 sequence is 13 residues long. CDR3 coding DNA: TGCGCCTCCCGGGAAGGGACTGGAAACACCATATATTTT. It yields the protein CASREGTGNTIYF.

The chain is built from TRBV5-1 and TRBJ2-2, with 10 bases identical to TRBD2. After removal of 4 bases from V and 7 bases from J, the junction contained 10 bases not matched to a gene. This CDR3 region has 16 residues. Germline CDR1 SGHRS, CDR2 YFSETQ. The CDR3 nucleotides read TGCGCCAGCAGCCGTGGAGCGGGAGGGCAAAGCGGGGAGCTGTTTTTT. This encodes CASSRGAGGQSGELFF.

V gene TRBV28 combines with J gene TRBJ2-3; 11 bases line up with TRBD2. J was trimmed by 7 bases and V by 5 bases; bases with no gene match: 8. The CDR3 has 15 residues. Germline V gene data show CDR1 as MDHEN and CDR2 as SYDVKM. The CDR3 bases are TGTGCCAGCAGTATGATCACTAGCGGGAGATATACGCAGTATTTT. It specifies CASSMITSGRYTQYF.

This chain connects TRBV29-1 to TRBJ1-5, with D possibly being TRBD1 (5 bases). Trimming stripped 3 bases from V and 6 bases from J, with 12 bases between. In germline, CDR1 is SQVTM, CDR2 ANQGSEA. This CDR3 is 13 amino acids long. The CDR3 loop reads CSVDGGPIQPQHF. CDR3 nucleotide sequence: TGCAGCGTTGACGGGGGTCCAATTCAGCCCCAGCATTTT. Variable domain in full (rest from reference TRBV29-1 and TRBJ1-5): SAVISQKPSRDICQRGTSLTIQCQVDSQVTMMFWYRQQPGQSLTLIATANQGSEATYESGFVIDKFPISRPNLTFSTLTVSNMSPEDSSIYLCSVDGGPIQPQHFGDGTRLSIL.